These T cell receptor beta chains were read from a single sample in a study of response to subunit inactivated influenza vaccine. TCRdb itself ran the RT-PCR reads through MiXCR, one entry per CDR3 protein. The table includes 650,000 to 800,000 distinct CDR3 sequences, approximately 15% detected once. The sample consisted of PBMCs from blood, taken approximately 15 days before vaccination. Receptors were obtained from a man aged 50-60 years who received an inactivated influenza vaccine. The CDR3 runs from the conserved cysteine through the conserved F or W. The D gene is left open where the match is weak. A clone size is listed for some rows: how often the clone was seen (once, few, many), or a class if it is expanded.

clone size,V gene,J gene,D gene,CDR3 protein,CDR3 DNA
-,TRBV4-1,TRBJ1-2,TRBD1,CASSRTSRDRAFNYGYTF,TGCGCCAGCAGCCGGACCAGCCGGGACAGGGCATTCAACTATGGCTACACCTTC
-,TRBV28,TRBJ2-3,-,CASSEGTGEPDTQYF,TGTGCCAGCAGCGAGGGGACGGGAGAACCAGATACGCAGTATTTT
-,TRBV5-1,TRBJ2-2,-,CASSLSQQDTGELFF,TGCGCCAGCAGCTTATCTCAACAGGACACCGGGGAGCTGTTTTTT
-,TRBV20-1,TRBJ2-1,-,CSAPAASYNEQFF,TGCAGTGCCCCAGCGGCTTCCTACAATGAGCAGTTCTTC
few,TRBV7-8,TRBJ2-3,TRBD2,CASSRLAGEGAF,TGTGCCAGCAGCCGACTAGCGGGAGAAGGGGCTTTT
many,TRBV13,TRBJ2-7,-,CASSLDGGLGDHYEQYF,TGTGCCAGCAGCTTAGACGGCGGGCTTGGGGACCACTACGAGCAGTACTTC
-,TRBV24-1,TRBJ1-2,TRBD1,CATSDPNRGREGYTF,TGTGCCACCAGTGATCCCAACAGGGGGCGAGAGGGCTACACCTTC
few,TRBV6-5,TRBJ2-7,TRBD1,CASSYRPGQGWLEQYF,TGTGCCAGCAGTTACCGTCCCGGACAGGGGTGGCTCGAGCAGTACTTC
few,TRBV20-1,TRBJ2-7,-,CSARDPRAYEQYF,TGCAGTGCTAGAGATCCCAGGGCCTACGAGCAGTACTTC
few,TRBV7-9,TRBJ2-7,TRBD2,CASSLGVGLVNYEQYF,TGTGCCAGCAGCTTAGGCGTAGGACTAGTAAACTACGAGCAGTACTTC
-,TRBV29-1,TRBJ2-3,-,CSAGTPVGTQYF,TGCAGCGCCGGAACACCCGTGGGTACGCAGTATTTT
few,TRBV6-1,TRBJ1-2,-,CASSEDSLSNYGYTF,TGTGCCAGCAGTGAAGACAGTTTGAGTAACTATGGCTACACCTTC
few,TRBV20-1,TRBJ2-1,TRBD2,CSASLASGRRRDEQFF,TGCAGTGCTAGTCTGGCTAGCGGGAGGCGGAGGGATGAGCAGTTCTTC
many,TRBV27,TRBJ1-4,-,CASSRTAATNEKLFF,TGTGCCAGCAGTCGGACAGCCGCAACTAATGAAAAACTGTTTTTT
-,TRBV6-5,TRBJ2-3,TRBD2,CASSYSWTRARTDTQYF,TGTGCCAGCAGTTACTCGTGGACTAGGGCTAGGACAGATACGCAGTATTTT
few,TRBV20-1,TRBJ2-1,-,CSGKDSLEQFF,TGCAGTGGCAAAGACAGTCTGGAGCAGTTCTTC
many,TRBV3-1,TRBJ2-1,TRBD2,CASSPLAGDLEQFF,TGTGCCAGCAGCCCACTAGCGGGGGATCTTGAGCAGTTCTTC
few,TRBV29-1,TRBJ2-1,-,CSVGPGVRSYNEQFF,TGCAGCGTGGGACCAGGGGTCAGGTCCTACAATGAGCAGTTCTTC
many,TRBV29-1,TRBJ2-7,TRBD1,CSVGAPGTDSYEQYF,TGCAGCGTTGGGGCCCCAGGGACAGACTCCTACGAGCAGTACTTC
few,TRBV4-1,TRBJ1-6,-,CASSQDGQGNSPLHF,TGCGCCAGCAGCCAAGACGGGCAGGGGAATTCACCCCTCCACTTT
few,TRBV27,TRBJ1-1,-,CASSLGIWGTEAFF,TGTGCCAGCAGTTTAGGTATTTGGGGGACTGAAGCTTTCTTT
few,TRBV5-1,TRBJ2-5,-,CASSLYFQETQYF,TGCGCCAGCAGCTTGTATTTCCAAGAGACCCAGTACTTC
-,TRBV20-1,TRBJ2-1,-,CSAQTNEQFF,TGCAGTGCTCAAACCAATGAGCAGTTCTTC
few,TRBV11-1,TRBJ2-3,-,CASSGPTDTDTQYF,TGTGCCAGCAGTGGGCCGACAGACACAGATACGCAGTATTTT
-,TRBV6-1,TRBJ1-3,-,CASSEALSGNTIYF,TGTGCCAGCAGTGAAGCCCTCTCTGGAAACACCATATATTTT
many,TRBV5-1,TRBJ2-3,TRBD2,CASSLGAGGADTQYF,TGCGCCAGCAGCTTGGGTGCGGGGGGGGCAGATACGCAGTATTTT
-,TRBV24-1,TRBJ2-1,TRBD1,CATSALDRGSYNEQFF,TGTGCCACCAGTGCCCTTGACAGGGGGAGCTACAATGAGCAGTTCTTC
-,TRBV12-3/TRBV12-4,TRBJ1-2,-,CASSFSPIGYTF,TGTGCCAGCAGTTTTTCCCCGATAGGCTACACCTTC
few,TRBV27,TRBJ1-3,-,CASGISGNTIYF,TGTGCCAGCGGGATCTCTGGAAACACCATATATTTT
-,TRBV5-1,TRBJ1-2,-,CASSSDGSYGYTF,TGCGCCAGCAGCTCGGACGGGAGCTATGGCTACACCTTC
-,TRBV12-3/TRBV12-4,TRBJ2-7,-,CASSSPVGAAYYEQYF,TGTGCCAGCAGTTCTCCGGTTGGAGCGGCGTATTACGAGCAGTACTTC
many,TRBV12-3/TRBV12-4,TRBJ2-7,TRBD2,CASSMRTSSAYEQYF,TGTGCCAGCAGTATGCGGACTAGCAGTGCCTACGAGCAGTACTTC
-,TRBV4-3,TRBJ2-7,-,CASSQGAGVSYEQYF,TGCGCCAGCAGCCAAGGTGCGGGTGTCTCCTACGAGCAGTACTTC
few,TRBV20-1,TRBJ2-3,-,CSANPGTPTDTQYF,TGCAGTGCCAATCCGGGAACCCCCACAGATACGCAGTATTTT
-,TRBV29-1,TRBJ2-1,TRBD2,CSVALGSGFSSYNEQFF,TGCAGCGTTGCCTTGGGTAGCGGGTTTAGCTCCTACAATGAGCAGTTCTTC
few,TRBV4-1,TRBJ2-5,-,CASSQVEGAGETQYF,TGCGCCAGCAGCCAGGTGGAAGGGGCTGGAGAGACCCAGTACTTC
-,TRBV5-6,TRBJ2-7,-,CASSRDPGDEQYF,TGTGCCAGCAGCAGGGACCCCGGGGACGAGCAGTACTTC
-,TRBV5-1,TRBJ2-3,-,CASNVEGVADTQYF,TGCGCCAGCAACGTCGAAGGGGTGGCAGATACGCAGTATTTT
-,TRBV6-2/TRBV6-3,TRBJ1-6,TRBD1,CASSWAGTGNSPLHF,TGTGCCAGCAGTTGGGCCGGGACAGGGAATTCACCCCTCCACTTT
few,TRBV4-3,TRBJ2-3,TRBD2,CASSQALAGVLDTQYF,TGCGCCAGCAGCCAAGCCCTAGCGGGGGTACTCGATACGCAGTATTTT
few,TRBV7-9,TRBJ2-7,-,CASSPPRGREQYF,TGTGCCAGCAGCCCGCCTAGGGGCCGCGAGCAGTACTTC
few,TRBV12-3/TRBV12-4,TRBJ2-7,TRBD2,CASSTSGRAFHEQYF,TGTGCCAGCAGTACTAGCGGGAGGGCCTTCCACGAGCAGTACTTC
-,TRBV20-1,TRBJ2-1,TRBD2,CSARDRGLAGESYNEQFF,TGCAGTGCTAGAGATCGTGGACTAGCGGGAGAGTCCTACAATGAGCAGTTCTTC
many,TRBV20-1,TRBJ1-5,TRBD1,CSAINRGRSRNQPQHF,TGCAGTGCCATAAACAGGGGCCGATCACGAAATCAGCCCCAGCATTTT
many,TRBV5-1,TRBJ2-3,-,CASGARLLTDTQYF,TGCGCCAGCGGCGCTCGACTCCTCACAGATACGCAGTATTTT
-,TRBV5-1,TRBJ2-5,TRBD2,CASSLGLAGGYQETQYF,TGCGCCAGCAGCTTGGGTCTAGCGGGAGGATACCAAGAGACCCAGTACTTC
many,TRBV4-1,TRBJ1-2,TRBD1,CASSQDSGGNYGYTF,TGCGCCAGCAGCCAAGATTCAGGGGGTAACTATGGCTACACCTTC